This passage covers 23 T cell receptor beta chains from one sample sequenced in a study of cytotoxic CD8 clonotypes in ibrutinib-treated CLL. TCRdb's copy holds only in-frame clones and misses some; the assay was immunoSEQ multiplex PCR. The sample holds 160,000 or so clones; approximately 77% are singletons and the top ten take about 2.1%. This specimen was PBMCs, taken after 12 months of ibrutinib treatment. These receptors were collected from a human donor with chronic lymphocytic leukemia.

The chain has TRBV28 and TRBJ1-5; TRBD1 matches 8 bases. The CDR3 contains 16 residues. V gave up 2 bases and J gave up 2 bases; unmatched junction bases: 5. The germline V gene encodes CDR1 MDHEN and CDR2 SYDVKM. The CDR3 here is CASSLGQGIGNQPQHF. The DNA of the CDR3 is TGTGCCAGCAGTTTAGGACAGGGAATCGGCAATCAGCCCCAGCATTTT. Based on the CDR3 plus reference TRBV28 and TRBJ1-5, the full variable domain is DVKVTQSSRYLVKRTGEKVFLECVQDMDHENMFWYRQDPGLGLRLIYFSYDVKMKEKGDIPEGYSVSREKKERFSLILESASTNQTSMYLCASSLGQGIGNQPQHFGDGTRLSIL.

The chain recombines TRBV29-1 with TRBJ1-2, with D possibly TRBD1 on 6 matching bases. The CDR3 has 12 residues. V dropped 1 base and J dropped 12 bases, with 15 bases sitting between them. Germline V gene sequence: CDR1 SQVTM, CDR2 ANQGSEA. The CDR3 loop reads CSVEGGSTGNTF. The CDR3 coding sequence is TGCAGCGTTGAAGGGGGTTCGACAGGAAACACCTTC.

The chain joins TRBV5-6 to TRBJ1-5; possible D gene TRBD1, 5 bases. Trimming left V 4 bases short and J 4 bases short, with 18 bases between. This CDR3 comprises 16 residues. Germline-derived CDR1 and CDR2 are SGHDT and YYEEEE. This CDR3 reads CASSLRSGLRNQPQHF. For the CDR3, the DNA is TGTGCCAGCAGCCTAAGATCGGGGCTGCGGAATCAGCCCCAGCATTTT.

The DNA of the CDR3 is TGTGCCAGCATCCCGGGACAAGCCTACGAGCAGTACTTC. Amino acids: CASIPGQAYEQYF. The V gene is TRBV2, the J gene TRBJ2-7; possible D gene TRBD1, 6 bases. The germline gives CDR1 SNHLY, CDR2 FYNNEI. This CDR3 is built from 13 residues. Between the trimmed V and J ends, which lost 7 bases and 2 bases, there was a span of 12 bases.

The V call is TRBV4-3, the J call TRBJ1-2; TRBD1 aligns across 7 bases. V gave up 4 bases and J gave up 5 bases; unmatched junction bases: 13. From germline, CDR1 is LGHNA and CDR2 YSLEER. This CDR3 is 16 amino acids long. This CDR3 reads CASSPSFVDRAYGYTF. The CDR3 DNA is TGCGCCAGCAGCCCGTCCTTCGTCGACAGGGCGTATGGCTACACCTTC.

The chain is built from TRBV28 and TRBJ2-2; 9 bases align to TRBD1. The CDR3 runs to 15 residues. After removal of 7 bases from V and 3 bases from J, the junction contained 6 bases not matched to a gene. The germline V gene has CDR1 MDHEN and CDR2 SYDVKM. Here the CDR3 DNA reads TGTGCCAGCAATCAAGGGACAGGGTACACCGGGGAGCTGTTTTTT. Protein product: CASNQGTGYTGELFF.

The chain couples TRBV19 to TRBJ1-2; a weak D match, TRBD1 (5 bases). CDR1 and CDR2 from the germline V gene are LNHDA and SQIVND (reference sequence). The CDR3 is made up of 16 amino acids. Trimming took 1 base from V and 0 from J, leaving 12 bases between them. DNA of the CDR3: TGTGCCAGTAGTATAGTAGAACAGGCATCTAACTATGGCTACACCTTC. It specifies CASSIVEQASNYGYTF. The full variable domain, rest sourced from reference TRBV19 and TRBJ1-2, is DGGITQSPKYLFRKEGQNVTLSCEQNLNHDAMYWYRQDPGQGLRLIYYSQIVNDFQKGDIAEGYSVSREKKESFPLTVTSAQKNPTAFYLCASSIVEQASNYGYTFGSGTRLTVV.

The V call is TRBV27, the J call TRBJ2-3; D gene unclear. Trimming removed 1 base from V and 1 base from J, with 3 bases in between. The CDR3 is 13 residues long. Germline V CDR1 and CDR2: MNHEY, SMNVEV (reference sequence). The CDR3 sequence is CASSLWGTDTQYF. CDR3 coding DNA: TGTGCCAGCAGTTTATGGGGCACAGATACGCAGTATTTT.

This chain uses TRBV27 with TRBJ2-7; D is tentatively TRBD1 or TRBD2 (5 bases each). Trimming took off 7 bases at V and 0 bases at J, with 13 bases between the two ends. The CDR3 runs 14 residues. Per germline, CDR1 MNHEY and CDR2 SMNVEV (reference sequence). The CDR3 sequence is CASTPRGSSYEQYF. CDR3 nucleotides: TGTGCCAGCACCCCCCGGGGCAGCTCCTACGAGCAGTACTTC.

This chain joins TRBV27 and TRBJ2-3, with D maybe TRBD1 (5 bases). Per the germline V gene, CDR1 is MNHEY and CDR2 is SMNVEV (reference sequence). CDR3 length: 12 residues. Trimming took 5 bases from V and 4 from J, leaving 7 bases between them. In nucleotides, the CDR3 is TGTGCCAGCAGTGACAGAGCAGATACGCAGTATTTT. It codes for CASSDRADTQYF.

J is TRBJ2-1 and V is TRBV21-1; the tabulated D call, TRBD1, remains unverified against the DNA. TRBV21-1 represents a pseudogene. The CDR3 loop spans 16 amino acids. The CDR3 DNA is TGTGCCAGCAGCAAAAAAGGGACCCTAAGGGGGAATGAGCAGTTCTTC. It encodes CASSKKGTLRGNEQFF.

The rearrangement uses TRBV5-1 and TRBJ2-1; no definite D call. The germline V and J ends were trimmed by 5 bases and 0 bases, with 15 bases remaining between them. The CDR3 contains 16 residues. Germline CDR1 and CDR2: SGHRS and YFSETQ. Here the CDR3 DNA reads TGCGCCAGCAGGGACCTGCTGACGGACTCCTACAATGAGCAGTTCTTC. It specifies CASRDLLTDSYNEQFF.

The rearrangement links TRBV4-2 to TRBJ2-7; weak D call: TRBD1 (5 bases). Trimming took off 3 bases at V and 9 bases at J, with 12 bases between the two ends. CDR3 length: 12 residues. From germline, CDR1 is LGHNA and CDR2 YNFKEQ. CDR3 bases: TGTGCCAGCAGCCACCCCCAGGGTGGGCAGTACTTC. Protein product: CASSHPQGGQYF.

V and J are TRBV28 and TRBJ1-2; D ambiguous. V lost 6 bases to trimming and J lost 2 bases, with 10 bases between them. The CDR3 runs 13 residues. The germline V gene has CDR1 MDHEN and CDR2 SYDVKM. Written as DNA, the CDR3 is TGTGCCAGCAGGTCAGGCACGAACTATGGCTACACCTTC. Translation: CASRSGTNYGYTF.

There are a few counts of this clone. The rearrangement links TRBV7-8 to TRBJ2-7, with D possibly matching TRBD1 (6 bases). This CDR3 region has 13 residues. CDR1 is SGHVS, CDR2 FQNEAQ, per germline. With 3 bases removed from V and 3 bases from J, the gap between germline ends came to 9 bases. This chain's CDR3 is CASSFRQDYEQYF. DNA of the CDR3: TGTGCCAGCAGCTTCCGACAGGACTACGAGCAGTACTTC.

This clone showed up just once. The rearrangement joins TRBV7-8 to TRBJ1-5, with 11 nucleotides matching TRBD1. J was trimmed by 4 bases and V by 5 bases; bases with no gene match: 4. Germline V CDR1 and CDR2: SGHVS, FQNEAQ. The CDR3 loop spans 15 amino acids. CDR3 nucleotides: TGTGCCAGCAGCAGAGGACAGGGGGCTAATCAGCCCCAGCATTTT. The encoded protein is CASSRGQGANQPQHF.

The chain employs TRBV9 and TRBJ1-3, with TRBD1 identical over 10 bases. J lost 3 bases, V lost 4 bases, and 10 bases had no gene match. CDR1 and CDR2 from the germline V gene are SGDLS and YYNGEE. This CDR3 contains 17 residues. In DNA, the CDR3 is TGTGCCAGCAGCCCAATCTCTGGGACAGGGGTTGGAAACACCATATATTTT. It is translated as CASSPISGTGVGNTIYF.

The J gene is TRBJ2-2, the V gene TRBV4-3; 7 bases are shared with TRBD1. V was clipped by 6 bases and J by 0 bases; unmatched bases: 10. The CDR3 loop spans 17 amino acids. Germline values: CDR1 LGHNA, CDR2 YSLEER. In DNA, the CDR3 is TGCGCCAGCAGTGCGGCCCGGGACAGCTCGAACACCGGGGAGCTGTTTTTT. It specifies CASSAARDSSNTGELFF.

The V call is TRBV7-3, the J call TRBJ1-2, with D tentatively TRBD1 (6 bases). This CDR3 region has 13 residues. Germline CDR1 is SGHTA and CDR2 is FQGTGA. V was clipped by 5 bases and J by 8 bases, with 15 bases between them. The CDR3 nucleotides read TGTGCCAGCAGCACAGAGGGGGGAGAAGGCTACACCTTC. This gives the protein CASSTEGGEGYTF.

CDR3 DNA: TGTGCCACCATGGACAGGGGCAAGACTGAAGCTTTCTTT. It encodes CATMDRGKTEAFF. The chain couples TRBV10-3 to TRBJ1-1, with 9 nucleotides matching TRBD1. Germline V lookup: CDR1 ENHRY, CDR2 SYGVKD. V was pared by 10 bases and J by 5 bases, with 8 bases of the junction left unmatched. The CDR3 consists of 13 residues.

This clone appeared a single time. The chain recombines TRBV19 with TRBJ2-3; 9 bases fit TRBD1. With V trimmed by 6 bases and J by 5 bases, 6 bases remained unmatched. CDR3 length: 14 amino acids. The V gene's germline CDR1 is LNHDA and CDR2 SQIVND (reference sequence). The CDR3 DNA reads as TGTGCCAGTAGCAGGACAGGGGCGGGAGATACGCAGTATTTT. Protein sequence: CASSRTGAGDTQYF.

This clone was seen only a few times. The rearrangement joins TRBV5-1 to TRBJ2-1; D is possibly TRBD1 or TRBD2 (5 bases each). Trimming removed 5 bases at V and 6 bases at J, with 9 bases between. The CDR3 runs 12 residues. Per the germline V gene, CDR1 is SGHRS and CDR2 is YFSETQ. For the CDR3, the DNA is TGCGCCAGCAGACGGGACGTCAATGAGCAGTTCTTC. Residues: CASRRDVNEQFF.

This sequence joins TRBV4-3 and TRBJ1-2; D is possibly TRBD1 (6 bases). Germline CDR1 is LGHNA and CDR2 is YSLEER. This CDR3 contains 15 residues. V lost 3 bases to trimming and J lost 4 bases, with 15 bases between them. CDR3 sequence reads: CASSHERGMLYGYTF. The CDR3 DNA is TGCGCCAGCAGCCACGAGAGGGGGATGCTCTATGGCTACACCTTC.